These T cell receptor beta chains were read from a single sample in a study of human T cells and chemical hapten exposure. One entry per CDR3 protein, called by TCRdb with MiXCR from the RACE reads. This table holds approximately 350,000 distinct CDR3 sequences, over 6% found once. Specimen: whole blood, collected in connection with sensitization to the hapten diphenylcyclopropenone (DPC). The receptors were sampled from a woman younger than 30 with alopecia areata. Some clones in this sample may be carry-over from other donors' samples. The CDR3 runs from the conserved cysteine through the conserved F or W. The order of the fields is clone size, V gene, D gene, J gene, CDR3 protein, CDR3 DNA. The D gene is left open where the match is weak. Size is stated for part of the rows, as once, few or many counts, or as a class when the clone is expanded.

many,TRBV12-3/TRBV12-4,.,TRBJ1-5,CASRSGADNQPQHF,TGTGCCAGCAGGTCAGGGGCTGACAATCAGCCCCAGCATTTT
.,TRBV6-4,.,TRBJ2-1,CASSDLPFRAEQFF,TGTGCCAGCAGTGATTTACCCTTCCGCGCTGAGCAGTTCTTC
many,TRBV7-2,.,TRBJ1-2,CASSSGRDYGYTF,TGTGCCAGCAGCTCCGGCAGGGACTATGGCTACACCTTC
few,TRBV6-2/TRBV6-3,.,TRBJ2-7,CASSYWVGEQYF,TGTGCCAGCAGTTACTGGGTTGGCGAGCAGTACTTC
few,TRBV19,.,TRBJ2-1,CASSIDWTTYNEQFF,TGTGCCAGTAGTATAGACTGGACCACCTACAATGAGCAGTTCTTC
many,TRBV5-1,TRBD1,TRBJ1-6,CASTETGSNSPLHF,TGCGCCAGCACCGAGACAGGGTCCAATTCACCCCTCCACTTT
few,TRBV10-3,.,TRBJ2-5,CAISESQRQETQYF,TGTGCCATCAGTGAGTCCCAGCGTCAAGAGACCCAGTACTTC
few,TRBV11-2,.,TRBJ2-3,CASSRSERVADTQYF,TGTGCCAGCAGCCGCTCCGAGAGGGTGGCAGATACGCAGTATTTT
.,TRBV7-2,TRBD1,TRBJ1-4,CASSSTGGTNEKLFF,TGTGCCAGCAGCTCGACAGGGGGTACCAATGAAAAACTGTTTTTT
.,TRBV24-1,TRBD1,TRBJ1-2,CATSEDDRACYGYTF,TGTGCCACCAGTGAGGATGACAGGGCCTGCTATGGCTACACCTTC
many,TRBV20-1,.,TRBJ1-6,CSARVEGGTYNSPLHF,TGCAGTGCTAGAGTGGAGGGGGGTACCTATAATTCACCCCTCCACTTT
many,TRBV6-5,.,TRBJ1-1,CASLGRGSPEAFF,TGTGCCAGCTTAGGCAGGGGTAGCCCTGAAGCTTTCTTT
many,TRBV20-1,.,TRBJ1-2,CSASKFRAYGYTF,TGCAGTGCTAGTAAATTCAGGGCGTATGGCTACACCTTC
few,TRBV7-2,.,TRBJ2-3,CASSPSETDTQYF,TGTGCCAGCAGCCCCAGCGAGACAGATACGCAGTATTTT
many,TRBV4-2,.,TRBJ2-3,CASSQETYRAADTQYF,TGTGCCAGCAGCCAAGAAACATACAGGGCCGCAGATACGCAGTATTTT
.,TRBV29-1,TRBD2,TRBJ2-1,CSAGGIYNEQFF,TGCAGCGCGGGGGGTATTTACAATGAGCAGTTCTTC
.,TRBV20-1,.,TRBJ2-3,CSARDVPQRDTQYF,TGCAGTGCTAGAGATGTACCCCAAAGAGATACGCAGTATTTT
many,TRBV15,.,TRBJ1-5,CATSQQAYQPQHF,TGTGCCACCAGCCAACAGGCGTATCAGCCCCAGCATTTT
many,TRBV27,.,TRBJ2-5,CASSLRRPDETQYF,TGTGCCAGCAGTCTCCGCAGGCCCGATGAGACCCAGTACTTC
few,TRBV28,.,TRBJ1-5,CASSPRPGGGNQPQHF,TGTGCCAGCAGTCCCCGACCCGGAGGGGGCAATCAGCCCCAGCATTTT
few,TRBV11-2,TRBD2,TRBJ2-7,CASSTVRGLAAQLYEQYF,TGTGCCAGCAGCACTGTTCGGGGCCTAGCGGCGCAACTCTACGAGCAGTACTTC
many,TRBV9,TRBD2,TRBJ2-3,CASSVGGLVTDTQYF,TGTGCCAGCAGCGTAGGGGGACTAGTTACAGATACGCAGTATTTT
few,TRBV27,TRBD1,TRBJ2-1,CASSLAGTGAANEQFF,TGTGCCAGCAGTCTCGCCGGGACAGGGGCGGCCAATGAGCAGTTCTTC
few,TRBV28,TRBD2,TRBJ2-4,CASSPLGLAGGPNEAKNIQYF,TGTGCCAGCAGTCCTTTAGGACTAGCGGGGGGGCCCAATGAAGCCAAAAACATTCAGTACTTC
many,TRBV18,TRBD1,TRBJ1-4,CASSPPQGQQPDEKLFF,TGTGCCAGCTCACCACCCCAGGGACAGCAACCGGATGAAAAACTGTTTTTT
few,TRBV4-3,.,TRBJ1-5,CASSQDLQGQPQHF,TGCGCCAGCAGCCAAGATTTACAGGGTCAGCCCCAGCATTTT